This TCR beta chain was obtained from a study of shared clonotypes between healthy human individuals (dated by TCRdb to 2020 to 2022). About the investigation overall: A few men and two women, aged 18 to 49 years, made up the cohort. The study deeply sequenced blood TCR repertoires of 5 or 6 healthy adults to estimate repertoire size and the extent of clonotype sharing between individuals. Libraries were prepared and TCR repertoires were sequenced by different laboratories using diverse techniques, in order to increase sequencing depth and limit assay-specific biases. Leukapheresis yielded between about 0.85 and 10 billion PBMCs per donor.

Turning to this clone: The specificity of this receptor is unknown. No base quality values were provided; no much bigger clone lies one nucleotide off.

Beyond this particular receptor, the publication reports: Sampling was restricted to blood, and TCR repertoires in tissues likely differ from the TCR repertoires found in blood. The genetic and exposure-history diversity represented was limited by the small number of donors. Based on pairwise subsampling, the degree of clonotype sharing among donors was expected to be affected by sequencing depth.

The donors were healthy, HIV-negative adults who had no recently reported acute infections or vaccinations. Every donor was a Caucasian adult residing in Nashville, Tennessee, USA. For unsorted samples, approximately 89 million PBMCs were counted, and genomic DNA was extracted using the QIAamp DNA Blood Mini kit. Blood was obtained by leukapheresis, after which PBMCs were separated by Ficoll-Histopaque density gradient centrifugation and cryopreserved in liquid nitrogen vapor phase. Using the deep immunoSEQ assay, TCR CDR3 regions were amplified from genomic DNA by multiplex PCR. Extracted genomic DNA from each cell subset was distributed evenly across all wells of several immunoSEQ 96-well plates, and each plate was treated as a replicate. For unsorted PBMC, around 310 ng of genomic DNA, equivalent to around 30,000 T cell genomes, went into each replicate PCR. Unsorted PBMC genomic DNA was sequenced across ten immunoSEQ deep assay plates. Purified libraries were quantified with a Qubit 3.0 fluorometer, sized on a Bioanalyzer 2100, and re-quantified with the KAPA Library Quantification kit. Each immunoSEQ 96-well plate was sequenced on its own single-read 150-cycle Illumina NextSeq 550 flow cell. Per the source publication's procedure: The immunoSEQ output contained only junctional sequences without quality scores, so filtering could not match that applied to full-length reads. To assign V/J genes and CDR3, sequences were annotated against IMGT germline references using PyIR, a Python wrapper for IgBLAST v1.9. Reads were removed for weak V/J assignments (E-value above 1e-6), missing CDR3, stop codons, out-of-frame junctions, or ambiguous translated residues. A V3J clonotype was defined by an identical inferred V gene, J gene, and CDR3 amino acid sequence. The percentage overlap between two repertoires was calculated by dividing the number of shared unique clonotypes by the size of the smaller repertoire. RTK rarefaction, the Chao1 estimator, and Recon v2.1 estimates of unobserved clonotypes were used to assess repertoire richness. TCRdb took this table from immuneACCESS and kept in-frame rearrangements with V and J called. Such tables lack part of the clones; where checked against another copy, unresolved V genes explain under half of the gap, and the rest is unexplained. V, J and clone size are taken as reported in that table, and D and trimming were inferred from the DNA itself. The sample has about 480,000 clones on record, nearly 80% of them singletons. Together, the top ten hold around 13% of the sample.

The source is a woman in her thirties or forties in good health. Some clones in this sample may be carry-over from other donors' samples. Sequenced sample: PBMCs.

The CDR3 reads as follows: CSAGGASGANVLTF. Here is the DNA: TGCAGCGCCGGAGGGGCGTCTGGGGCCAACGTCCTGACTTTC. This chain joins TRBV29-1 to TRBJ2-6; possibly the D gene is TRBD2, per 6 matching bases. The junction shows trimming of 7 bases on V and 1 base on J, plus 11 bases between the germline ends. Via the germline V gene, CDR1 is SQVTM and CDR2 ANQGSEA. Counted from cysteine to phenylalanine, this CDR3 has 14 amino acids. CDR3 DNA only is kept here, 42 bases in frame from base 1.